The sequence of this T cell receptor (beta chain) was determined in a study of response to subunit inactivated influenza vaccine. Regarding the study as a whole: Few new T cells, the authors suggested, are recruited by each seasonal influenza vaccination.

In the case of this clonotype: The antigen is unknown.

TCRdb reprocessed the RT-PCR reads via MiXCR and lists one record per CDR3 protein. The sample yields 650,000 to 800,000 distinct CDR3 sequences, approximately 15% seen once. Germline V gene lookup returns CDR1 SGHTA and CDR2 FQGNSA. This CDR3 comprises 17 residues. Losses at the gene ends were 1 base for V and 5 bases for J; bases not matched to a gene: 13. This receptor was obtained from a man aged 45 to 65 who received an inactivated influenza vaccine. Sequencing was performed on PBMCs from blood, taken 14 to 15 days before vaccination. The gene calls are TRBV7-2 and TRBJ1-1, with 7 bases matching TRBD1. The CDR3 spells CASSLGKGAGGRTEAFF. Written as DNA, the CDR3 is TGTGCCAGCAGCTTAGGAAAGGGGGCGGGGGGCAGGACTGAAGCTTTCTTT.